This entry lists 15 T cell receptor beta chains sequenced from one sample in a study of T-cell memory formation after mild COVID-19. Each CDR3 protein gets one entry after TCRdb re-called the 5' RACE reads with MiXCR. The sample consists of approximately 350,000 distinct CDR3 sequences, approximately 27% of them appearing once. Sequenced: PBMCs or a T cell subset sorted from them (not recorded which). These receptors originate from an adult woman who had mild COVID-19 (a few samples of this study predate the infection). Cell type and time point are not known.

V usage is TRBV7-9 and J usage is TRBJ2-7; 10 positions agree with TRBD2. CDR1 and CDR2 (germline): SEHNR, FQNEAQ (reference sequence). The CDR3 has 15 amino acids. V lost 1 base to trimming and J lost 3 bases; unmatched junction nucleotides: 3. CDR3 protein: CASSLGPSGGYEQYF. CDR3 in DNA: TGTGCCAGCAGCTTAGGGCCTAGCGGGGGCTACGAGCAGTACTTC.

This clonotype was counted a few times. This chain joins TRBV4-3 and TRBJ2-7; D gene uncertain. With 1 base removed from V and 3 bases from J, the gap between germline ends came to 16 bases. There are 16 residues in the CDR3. CDR1 and CDR2 (germline): LGHNA, YSLEER. CDR3 in amino acids: CASSQARASLGYEQYF. DNA of the CDR3: TGCGCCAGCAGCCAAGCCCGGGCCTCTTTAGGCTACGAGCAGTACTTC.

This clonotype appeared a few times. V usage is TRBV10-3 and J usage is TRBJ1-2, with D maybe TRBD1 (5 bases). The CDR3 consists of 13 residues. V was clipped by 6 bases and J by 8 bases, with 16 bases between them. Germline V CDR1 and CDR2: ENHRY, SYGVKD. The CDR3 nucleotides read TGTGCCATCAGCCGGGACCTCGGGCAAGGCTACACCTTC. Translation gives CAISRDLGQGYTF.

The J gene is TRBJ2-3, the V gene TRBV7-3; D could derive from TRBD1 or TRBD2 (5 bases each). Looked up from germline, CDR1 is SGHTA and CDR2 is FQGTGA. The CDR3 sequence is 15 residues long. Trimming took off 1 base at V and 2 bases at J, with 10 bases between the two ends. CDR3 residues: CASSLSGTITDTQYF. As DNA, the CDR3 is TGTGCCAGCAGCTTAAGTGGGACCATCACAGATACGCAGTATTTT. The whole variable domain, filled in from reference TRBV7-3 and TRBJ2-3, reads GAGVSQTPSNKVTEKGKYVELRCDPISGHTALYWYRQSLGQGPEFLIYFQGTGAADDSGLPNDRFFAVRPEGSVSTLKIQRTERGDSAVYLCASSLSGTITDTQYFGPGTRLTVL.

The V gene is TRBV5-1, the J gene TRBJ1-1; D gene unclear. With 0 bases removed from V and 5 bases from J, the gap between germline ends came to 14 bases. There are 15 residues in the CDR3. Germline values: CDR1 SGHRS, CDR2 YFSETQ. CDR3 amino acids: CASSLELSGSTEAFF. The CDR3, as DNA: TGCGCCAGCAGCTTGGAATTATCCGGCTCGACTGAAGCTTTCTTT.

The rearrangement links TRBV20-1 to TRBJ2-7, with D tentatively TRBD2 (6 bases). CDR3 length: 15 residues. Trimming removed 1 base from V and 5 bases from J, with 18 bases in between. In germline, CDR1 is DFQATT, CDR2 SNEGSKA (reference sequence). The CDR3 coding sequence is TGCAGTGCTAGAGGGGCGGGGTGGCTAGCCGACGAGCAGTACTTC. It translates to CSARGAGWLADEQYF.

The chain combines TRBV12-3 or TRBV12-4 with TRBJ2-2; D is undetermined. Trimming left V 2 bases short and J 5 bases short, with 6 bases between. This CDR3 comprises 13 residues. The CDR3 bases are TGTGCCAGCAGTTTATCCCCGACCGGGGAGCTGTTTTTT. Amino acid sequence: CASSLSPTGELFF.

This clonotype was recorded a few times. V usage is TRBV14 and J usage is TRBJ1-1; D ambiguous. This CDR3 is built from 12 residues. Trimming cost V 4 bases and J 8 bases, with 11 bases left between them. Germline V lookup: CDR1 SGHDN, CDR2 FVKESK. The CDR3 DNA reads as TGTGCCAGCAGCCGGTGGGGAACAGAAGCTTTCTTT. Its translation is CASSRWGTEAFF.

The chain joins TRBV12-3 or TRBV12-4 to TRBJ2-1; 13 nucleotides match TRBD2. This CDR3 has 14 residues. The V and J ends lost 7 bases and 7 bases, in that order; junction bases with no gene match: 4. The CDR3 loop is CASTRTSGRNEQFF. The CDR3, as DNA: TGTGCCAGCACCCGGACTAGCGGGAGAAATGAGCAGTTCTTC.

The chain recombines TRBV5-4 with TRBJ2-3; 9 positions agree with TRBD1. The J segment lost 5 bases and the V segment lost 4 bases, leaving 11 bases of the junction unmatched. The CDR3 covers 16 residues. Germline V lookup: CDR1 SGHNT, CDR2 YYREEE (reference sequence). The DNA for the CDR3 is TGTGCCAGCAGCCCCGGACAGGGGCGAGGGGTAGATACGCAGTATTTT. It is translated as CASSPGQGRGVDTQYF. Looking up the rest from reference TRBV5-4 and TRBJ2-3 gives the full variable domain: ETGVTQSPTHLIKTRGQQVTLRCSSQSGHNTVSWYQQALGQGPQFIFQYYREEENGRGNFPPRFSGLQFPNYSSELNVNALELDDSALYLCASSPGQGRGVDTQYFGPGTRLTVL.

In this sample, this clonotype turned up once. The chain links TRBV6-2 or TRBV6-3 to TRBJ2-2; D is tentatively TRBD1 or TRBD2 (6 bases each). The germline V gene has CDR1 MNHEY and CDR2 SVGEGT. With 9 bases removed from V and 6 bases from J, the gap between germline ends came to 17 bases. The CDR3 length is 14 residues. Written as DNA, the CDR3 is TGTGCCAGTCAGGTGCCAGGGGAGGCCGGGGAGCTGTTTTTT. This codes for CASQVPGEAGELFF.

A few counts support this clonotype. This CDR3 is CASSLGDTLAGARKTGELFF. The CDR3 coding sequence is TGCGCCAGCAGCTTGGGAGATACTCTGGCGGGGGCCCGAAAAACCGGGGAGCTGTTTTTT. This sequence joins TRBV5-1 and TRBJ2-2, with D perhaps matching TRBD2 (7 bases). V was shortened by 0 bases and J by 5 bases, with 26 bases between the two germline ends. This CDR3 is 20 amino acids long. Germline CDR1 SGHRS, CDR2 YFSETQ.

This clonotype was observed a few times. V gene TRBV12-3 or TRBV12-4 combines with J gene TRBJ2-7; tentative D call: TRBD2 (6 bases). V was shortened by 6 bases and J by 2 bases, with 14 bases between the two germline ends. CDR3 length: 14 amino acids. The CDR3, as DNA: TGTGCCAGCAGACCAACGACGGGGGCCTACGAGCAGTACTTC. This gives the protein CASRPTTGAYEQYF.

The rearrangement links TRBV7-2 to TRBJ2-7, with 14 bases that match TRBD2. Germline V gene lookup returns CDR1 SGHTA and CDR2 FQGNSA. Losses at the gene ends were 4 bases for V and 5 bases for J; bases not matched to a gene: 7. This CDR3 is built from 16 residues. The CDR3 nucleotides are TGTGCCAGCAGCTCCCTGGGACTAGCGGGGGCCAACGAGCAGTACTTC. It specifies CASSSLGLAGANEQYF.

This clonotype was detected only a few times. This sequence joins TRBV20-1 and TRBJ2-7, with TRBD1 identical over 10 bases. This CDR3 spans 15 amino acids. The germline CDR1 and CDR2 sequences are DFQATT and SNEGSKA (reference sequence). The junction had 6 bases not matched to a gene; V was cut back by 0 bases and J by 4 bases. Written as DNA, the CDR3 is TGCAGTGCTAGAGATCGGGGGACAGGGGTATACGAGCAGTACTTC. It yields the protein CSARDRGTGVYEQYF.